This passage covers 28 T cell receptor beta chains from one sample sequenced in a study of CD8 T cells in ankylosing spondylitis. TCRdb reprocessed the 5' RACE reads with MiXCR, giving one entry per CDR3 protein. The sample shows some 130,000 distinct CDR3 sequences, 7.3% of them seen only once. The material sequenced was blood, either unsorted or a sorted T cell fraction (not recorded which). Receptor source: a female donor with ankylosing spondylitis or in good health (not recorded which).

Many counts were recorded for this clonotype. This rearrangement joins TRBV6-2 or TRBV6-3 to TRBJ2-7; 9 bases match TRBD2. Germline V gene data show CDR1 as MNHEY and CDR2 as SVGEGT. This CDR3 is 17 amino acids long. Germline trimming cut 5 bases from V and 6 bases from J; bases unmatched to any gene: 17. The CDR3 protein is CASSPILQRGAVSEQYF. The CDR3 nucleotides read TGTGCCAGCAGTCCTATCTTGCAGCGGGGGGCCGTGTCCGAGCAGTACTTC.

This clonotype was seen many times. V gene TRBV12-3 or TRBV12-4 combines with J gene TRBJ2-3, with no clear D. V was shortened by 7 bases and J by 4 bases, with 3 bases between the two germline ends. CDR3 size: 10 residues. CDR3 protein: CASTPDTQYF. In nucleotides, the CDR3 is TGTGCCAGCACTCCAGATACGCAGTATTTT.

This clonotype was observed at least ten times. At one boundary the junction diverges from the germline segment, which might be a read error. V gene TRBV7-7 combines with J gene TRBJ2-2, with TRBD1 matching 9 bases. Per germline, CDR1 SSHAT and CDR2 FNYEAQ (reference sequence). This CDR3 contains 15 residues. DNA of the CDR3: TGTGCTAGCAGCCCTACAGGGGGCGTCACCGGGGAGCTGTTTTTT. Translating gives CASSPTGGVTGELFF.

This clonotype was seen ten or more times. The V gene is TRBV20-1, the J gene TRBJ1-5; no definite D call. The CDR3 is 13 residues long. V was shortened by 5 bases and J by 6 bases, with 14 bases between the two germline ends. Germline V gene sequence: CDR1 DFQATT, CDR2 SNEGSKA (reference sequence). In DNA, the CDR3 is TGCAGTGCTCACGAGGGCCGGGGTCAGCCCCAGCATTTT. Translation: CSAHEGRGQPQHF.

The chain combines TRBV12-3 or TRBV12-4 with TRBJ2-5; TRBD2 matches at 10 bases. V was clipped by 3 bases and J by 5 bases; unmatched bases: 6. CDR3 size: 15 residues. The CDR3 nucleotides read TGTGCCAGCAGTTTTGGTAGCGGGGGGCGCGAGACCCAGTACTTC. Translated, it gives CASSFGSGGRETQYF.

This clonotype was seen at least ten times. The chain couples TRBV7-2 to TRBJ1-3; D remains unclear. Looked up from germline, CDR1 is SGHTA and CDR2 is FQGNSA. This CDR3 comprises 15 residues. With 5 bases removed from V and 0 bases from J, the gap between germline ends came to 11 bases. CDR3 DNA sequence: TGTGCCAGCAGCCCCTATTATGACTCTGGAAACACCATATATTTT. Translated: CASSPYYDSGNTIYF.

This clonotype is categorized as medium-sized. This chain uses TRBV15 with TRBJ1-2, with 8 bases matching TRBD1. The junction had 11 bases not matched to a gene; V was cut back by 0 bases and J by 8 bases. Germline V lookup: CDR1 LNHNV, CDR2 YYDKDF (reference sequence). The CDR3 extends over 16 amino acids. The DNA for the CDR3 is TGTGCCACCAGCAGAGATTCCCTAGACAGGGGTGGAGGCTACACCTTC. This gives the protein CATSRDSLDRGGGYTF.

This clonotype was seen many times. V is TRBV6-1 and J is TRBJ2-1; 7 bases agree with TRBD1. CDR3 length equals 14 residues. J gave up 8 bases and V 6 bases, and 10 bases lay outside the gene matches. Germline V gives CDR1 MNHNS, CDR2 SASEGT. The CDR3 DNA sequence: TGTGCCAGCAGCCCCGAAAGGACAGGTCATGAGCAGTTCTTC. Protein: CASSPERTGHEQFF.

The chain uses TRBV28 and TRBJ2-5; 7 bases agree with TRBD1. With 8 bases clipped from V and 4 bases from J, the junction kept 7 bases outside the gene matches. Germline lookup yields CDR1 MDHEN and CDR2 SYDVKM. The CDR3 consists of 13 residues. The CDR3 DNA is TGTGCCAGCCGCCGGACAGGCGGAGAGACCCAGTACTTC. Its protein product is CASRRTGGETQYF.

This rearrangement joins TRBV7-2 to TRBJ2-3; 12 positions agree with TRBD2. The germline V gene has CDR1 SGHTA and CDR2 FQGNSA. V was pared by 5 bases and J by 1 base, with 4 bases of the junction left unmatched. The CDR3 is 16 amino acids. This chain's CDR3 is CASSRGLAGRTDTQYF. CDR3 nucleotide sequence: TGTGCCAGCAGCCGTGGACTAGCGGGACGCACAGATACGCAGTATTTT.

This clonotype was picked up many times. The chain joins TRBV11-2 to TRBJ2-7; D remains unclear. Germline CDR1 and CDR2: SGHAT and FQNNGV. CDR3 length: 14 residues. The V and J ends lost 2 bases and 2 bases respectively, with 10 bases between them. CDR3 sequence reads: CASSLNAGPYEQYF. The CDR3 bases are TGTGCCAGCAGCTTAAATGCAGGACCCTACGAGCAGTACTTC.

This clonotype was recorded at least ten times. The chain couples TRBV4-3 to TRBJ1-1; a possible D gene is TRBD1 (6 bases). The CDR3 extends over 15 amino acids. The V end lost 4 bases, the J end lost 0 bases, and 12 bases lay between the germline ends. Per germline, CDR1 LGHNA and CDR2 YSLEER. DNA of the CDR3: TGCGCCAGCAGCCTCGACAGGAGTATGAACACTGAAGCTTTCTTT. Amino acids: CASSLDRSMNTEAFF.

This clonotype was counted many times. The J gene is TRBJ2-5, the V gene TRBV5-1; D might be TRBD1 (6 bases). The CDR3 sequence is 14 residues long. Germline-derived CDR1 and CDR2 are SGHRS and YFSETQ. V was trimmed by 4 bases and J by 2 bases, leaving 12 bases between them. The CDR3: CASSAGTNQETQYF. CDR3 bases: TGCGCCAGCAGCGCCGGGACAAATCAAGAGACCCAGTACTTC.

Only a few counts were recorded for this clonotype. J is TRBJ1-2 and V is TRBV20-1, with no clear D. The CDR3 consists of 16 residues. V gave up 0 bases and J gave up 4 bases, with 18 bases separating them. Germline V gene data show CDR1 as DFQATT and CDR2 as SNEGSKA (reference sequence). As DNA, the CDR3 is TGCAGTGCTAGAGATCCTTCCGGGCCCGGTGGCTATGGCTACACCTTC. Translation gives CSARDPSGPGGYGYTF.

This clonotype has ten or more counts. This chain connects TRBV28 to TRBJ2-5; D gene ambiguous. CDR3 length equals 10 residues. CDR1 MDHEN and CDR2 SYDVKM come from the germline V gene. Deletions cut 4 bases from V and 4 bases from J, with 1 base between. CDR3 sequence reads: CASSSETQYF. The CDR3 DNA follows: TGTGCCAGCAGTTCAGAGACCCAGTACTTC.

There are many counts of this clonotype. V and J are TRBV9 and TRBJ1-2, with 7 bases that match TRBD1. The CDR3 extends over 20 amino acids. J was trimmed by 5 bases and V by 0 bases; bases with no gene match: 22. CDR1 SGDLS and CDR2 YYNGEE come from the germline V gene. DNA of the CDR3: TGTGCCAGCAGCGTAGTATCCCCCGGGACAGCAAAATCTACGGGATATGGCTACACCTTC. Protein sequence: CASSVVSPGTAKSTGYGYTF.

There are many counts of this clonotype. This chain connects TRBV20-1 to TRBJ2-1; TRBD2 is a possible D gene (6 bases). This CDR3 has 13 residues. Trimming removed 8 bases from V and 4 bases from J, with 15 bases in between. Germline V lookup: CDR1 DFQATT, CDR2 SNEGSKA (reference sequence). The CDR3 nucleotides read TGCAGTACCCGGGGGACGGCGTACAATGAGCAGTTCTTC. It specifies CSTRGTAYNEQFF.

This clonotype was detected ten times or more. The rearrangement links TRBV6-1 to TRBJ1-1; D gene uncertain. The CDR3 runs 14 residues. CDR1 and CDR2 (germline): MNHNS, SASEGT. V was clipped by 1 base and J by 3 bases, with 9 bases between them. The CDR3 protein is CASSEELGDTEAFF. CDR3 DNA sequence: TGTGCCAGCAGTGAAGAACTAGGAGACACTGAAGCTTTCTTT.

In its sample, this clonotype was seen many times. The chain combines TRBV12-3 or TRBV12-4 with TRBJ2-2; 14 positions match TRBD2. V lost 10 bases to trimming and J lost 4 bases; unmatched junction nucleotides: 5. This CDR3 spans 15 amino acids. The CDR3: CATSGTSGGTGELFF. CDR3 in DNA: TGTGCCACCTCTGGGACTAGCGGGGGCACCGGGGAGCTGTTTTTT.

The sample holds many counts of this clonotype. V usage is TRBV7-8 and J usage is TRBJ2-5; weak D call: TRBD2 (5 bases). Germline V gene data show CDR1 as SGHVS and CDR2 as FQNEAQ. The length of the CDR3 is 14 residues. Trimming shortened V by 1 base and J by 5 bases, and 11 bases separated the two germline ends. The CDR3 nucleotides read TGTGCCAGCAGCTTAGTTTCACTAGTTGAGACCCAGTACTTC. Translation gives CASSLVSLVETQYF.

This clonotype was seen only a few times. The CDR3 loop reads CATSGGGDTQYF. CDR3 sequence (DNA): TGTGCCACCTCGGGGGGTGGAGATACGCAGTATTTT. The chain joins TRBV24-1 to TRBJ2-3; TRBD2 agrees at 7 bases. There are 12 residues in the CDR3. V gave up 9 bases and J gave up 5 bases; unmatched junction bases: 4. The germline gives CDR1 KGHDR, CDR2 SFDVKD.

The chain recombines TRBV12-3 or TRBV12-4 with TRBJ2-2; the D call may be TRBD1 or TRBD2 (6 bases each). The CDR3 length is 14 residues. CDR3 sequence (DNA): TGTGCGAGCGGCCGGGGGCTAGCGCCCGGGGAGCTGTTTTTT. Its translation: CASGRGLAPGELFF.

The table lists this clonotype with many counts. CDR3 amino acids: CASSLGAGRDSPLHF. The DNA for the CDR3 is TGTGCCAGCAGCTTAGGAGCGGGTAGGGATTCACCCCTCCACTTT. The V and J genes are TRBV7-8 and TRBJ1-6; D is ambiguous. V lost 1 base, J lost 8 bases, and 12 bases lay in between. Germline CDR1 SGHVS, CDR2 FQNEAQ. CDR3 size: 15 residues.

This clonotype has ten or more counts. A much larger clonotype is one base distant, so this may be a read error. This sequence joins TRBV3-1 and TRBJ2-1; TRBD1 or TRBD2 may be the D gene (5 bases each). CDR3 size: 11 residues. From germline, CDR1 is LGHDT and CDR2 YNNKEL (reference sequence). V gave up 3 bases and J gave up 8 bases, with 5 bases separating them. The CDR3 loop is CASSQGDEQFF. Written as DNA, the CDR3 is TGTGCCAGCAGCCAGGGGGATGAGCAGTTCTTC.

This clonotype was counted many times. The genes are TRBV12-3 or TRBV12-4 and TRBJ2-3, with unresolved D. The V gene lost 7 bases and the J gene lost 10 bases, with 21 bases spanning the gap. The CDR3 totals 14 residues. CDR3 sequence reads: CASTLRDRPPAQYF. The CDR3 DNA follows: TGTGCCAGCACCCTGAGAGATCGCCCACCTGCGCAGTATTTT.

The chain is built from TRBV29-1 and TRBJ2-2; tentatively, D is TRBD2 (6 bases). V was trimmed by 2 bases and J by 4 bases, leaving 20 bases between them. From germline, CDR1 is SQVTM and CDR2 ANQGSEA. The CDR3 totals 17 residues. The CDR3 loop is CSVEKIRGGSGTGELFF. The CDR3 bases are TGCAGCGTTGAAAAGATTAGAGGAGGGAGTGGCACCGGGGAGCTGTTTTTT.

Ten or more counts support this clonotype. The chain recombines TRBV27 with TRBJ1-6; D may be TRBD1 (6 bases). This CDR3 comprises 15 residues. Germline CDR1 MNHEY, CDR2 SMNVEV (reference sequence). The germline V and J ends were trimmed by 6 bases and 7 bases, with 16 bases remaining between them. CDR3 amino acids: CASSLKGGYNSPLHF. The CDR3 DNA sequence: TGTGCCAGCAGCTTGAAGGGGGGTTACAATTCACCCCTCCACTTT.

This clonotype was found many times. This chain links TRBV2 with TRBJ2-7, with 7 nucleotides matching TRBD2. The ends lost 9 bases at V and 3 bases at J; junction bases unmatched: 5. The CDR3 runs 12 residues. CDR1 is SNHLY, CDR2 FYNNEI, per germline. The CDR3 DNA reads as TGTGCCAGGGGGGGGAGCAGCTACGAGCAGTACTTC. Translation: CARGGSSYEQYF.